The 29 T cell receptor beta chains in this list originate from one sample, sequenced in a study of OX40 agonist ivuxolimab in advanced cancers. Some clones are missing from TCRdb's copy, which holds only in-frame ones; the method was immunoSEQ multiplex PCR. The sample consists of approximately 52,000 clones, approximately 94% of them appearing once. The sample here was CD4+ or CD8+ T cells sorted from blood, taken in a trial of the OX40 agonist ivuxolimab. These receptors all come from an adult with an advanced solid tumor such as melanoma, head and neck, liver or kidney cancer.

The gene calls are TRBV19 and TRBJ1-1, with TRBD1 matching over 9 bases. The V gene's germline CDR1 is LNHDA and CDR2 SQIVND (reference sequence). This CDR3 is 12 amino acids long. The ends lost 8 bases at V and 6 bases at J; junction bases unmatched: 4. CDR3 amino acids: CASGTGGPEAFF. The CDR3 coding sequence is TGTGCCAGTGGTACAGGGGGCCCTGAAGCTTTCTTT.

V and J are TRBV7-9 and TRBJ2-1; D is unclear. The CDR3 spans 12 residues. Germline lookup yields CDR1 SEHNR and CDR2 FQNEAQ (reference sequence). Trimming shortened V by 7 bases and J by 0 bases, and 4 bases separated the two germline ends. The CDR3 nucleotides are TGTGCCAGCACCAACTCCTACAATGAGCAGTTCTTC. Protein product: CASTNSYNEQFF.

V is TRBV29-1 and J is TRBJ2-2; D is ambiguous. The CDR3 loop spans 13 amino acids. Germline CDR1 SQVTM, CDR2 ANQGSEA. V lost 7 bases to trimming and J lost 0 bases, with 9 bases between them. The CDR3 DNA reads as TGCAGCGGCGAAGGGTCGAACACCGGGGAGCTGTTTTTT. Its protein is CSGEGSNTGELFF.

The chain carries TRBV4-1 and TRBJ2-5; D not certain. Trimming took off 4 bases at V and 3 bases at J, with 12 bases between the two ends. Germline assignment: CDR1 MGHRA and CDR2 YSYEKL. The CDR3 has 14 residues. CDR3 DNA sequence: TGCGCCAGCAGCCTAGGTTTTTCGAAAGAGACCCAGTACTTC. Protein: CASSLGFSKETQYF.

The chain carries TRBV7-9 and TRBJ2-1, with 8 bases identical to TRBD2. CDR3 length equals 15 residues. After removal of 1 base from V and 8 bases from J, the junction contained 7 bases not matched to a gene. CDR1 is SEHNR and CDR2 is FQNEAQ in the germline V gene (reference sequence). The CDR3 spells CASSLGREVKDEQFF. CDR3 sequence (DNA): TGTGCCAGCAGCTTAGGGCGGGAGGTAAAGGATGAGCAGTTCTTC.

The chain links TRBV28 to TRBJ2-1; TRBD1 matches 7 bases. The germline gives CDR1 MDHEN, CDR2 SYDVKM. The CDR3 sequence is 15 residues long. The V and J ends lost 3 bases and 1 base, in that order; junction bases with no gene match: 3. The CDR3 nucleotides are TGTGCCAGCAGTTTCCGACAGGGATCCTACAATGAGCAGTTCTTC. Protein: CASSFRQGSYNEQFF.

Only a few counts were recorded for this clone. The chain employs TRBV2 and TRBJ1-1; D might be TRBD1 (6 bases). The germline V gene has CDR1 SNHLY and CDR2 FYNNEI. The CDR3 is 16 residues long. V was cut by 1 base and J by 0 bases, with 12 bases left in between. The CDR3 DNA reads TGTGCCAGCAGTGAAGGAGCAGGGGAAGTGAACACTGAAGCTTTCTTT. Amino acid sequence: CASSEGAGEVNTEAFF.

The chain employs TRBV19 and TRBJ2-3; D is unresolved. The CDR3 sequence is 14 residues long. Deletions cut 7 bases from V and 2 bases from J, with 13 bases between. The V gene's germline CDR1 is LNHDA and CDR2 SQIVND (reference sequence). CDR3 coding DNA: TGTGCCAGTAACGGTCTAGACGCCACAGATACGCAGTATTTT. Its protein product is CASNGLDATDTQYF.

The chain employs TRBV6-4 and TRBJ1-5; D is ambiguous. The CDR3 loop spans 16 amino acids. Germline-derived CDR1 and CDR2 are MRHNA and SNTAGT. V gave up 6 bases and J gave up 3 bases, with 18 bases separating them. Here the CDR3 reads CASSLNLGGHNQPQHF. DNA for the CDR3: TGTGCCAGCAGCCTTAACCTCGGAGGGCACAATCAGCCCCAGCATTTT.

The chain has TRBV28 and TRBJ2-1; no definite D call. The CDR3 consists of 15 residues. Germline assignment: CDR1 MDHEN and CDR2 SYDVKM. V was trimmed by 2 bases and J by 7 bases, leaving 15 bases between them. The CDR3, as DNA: TGTGCCAGCAGTTTACCCCTTTCCGCAGAGAATGAGCAGTTCTTC. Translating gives CASSLPLSAENEQFF.

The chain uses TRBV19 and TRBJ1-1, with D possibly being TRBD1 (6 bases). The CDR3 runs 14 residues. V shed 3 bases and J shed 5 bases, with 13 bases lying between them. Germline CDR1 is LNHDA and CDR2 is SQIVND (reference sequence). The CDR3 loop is CASSIGTGLTEAFF. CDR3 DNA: TGTGCCAGTAGTATCGGTACAGGGTTGACTGAAGCTTTCTTT.

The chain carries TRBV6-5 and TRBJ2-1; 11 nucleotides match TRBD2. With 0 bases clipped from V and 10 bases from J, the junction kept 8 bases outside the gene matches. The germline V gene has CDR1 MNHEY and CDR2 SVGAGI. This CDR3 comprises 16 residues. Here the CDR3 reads CASSYSTSGVPWEQFF. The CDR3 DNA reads TGTGCCAGCAGTTACTCGACTAGCGGGGTCCCGTGGGAGCAGTTCTTC.

The CDR3 spells CASSLRSSSLSDEQFF. Written as DNA, the CDR3 is TGTGCCAGCAGTTTAAGATCGTCTAGTCTAAGCGATGAGCAGTTCTTC. V and J are TRBV28 and TRBJ2-1; no reliable D call. The V gene lost 2 bases and the J gene lost 8 bases, with 19 bases spanning the gap. The CDR3 sequence is 16 residues long. Germline CDR1 and CDR2: MDHEN and SYDVKM. The entire variable domain, with the rest obtained from reference TRBV28 and TRBJ2-1, is as follows: DVKVTQSSRYLVKRTGEKVFLECVQDMDHENMFWYRQDPGLGLRLIYFSYDVKMKEKGDIPEGYSVSREKKERFSLILESASTNQTSMYLCASSLRSSSLSDEQFFGPGTRLTVL.

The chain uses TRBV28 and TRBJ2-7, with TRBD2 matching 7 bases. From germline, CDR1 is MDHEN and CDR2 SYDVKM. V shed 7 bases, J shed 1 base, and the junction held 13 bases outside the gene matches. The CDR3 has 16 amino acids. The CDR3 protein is CASTVRSQRGSYEQYF. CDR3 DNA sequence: TGTGCCAGCACTGTAAGGTCCCAGCGGGGTTCCTACGAGCAGTACTTC.

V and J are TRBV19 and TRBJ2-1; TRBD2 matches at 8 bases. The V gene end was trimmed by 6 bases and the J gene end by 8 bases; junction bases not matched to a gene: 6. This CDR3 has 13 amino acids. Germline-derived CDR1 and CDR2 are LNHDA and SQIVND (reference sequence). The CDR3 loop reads CASRISGNYEQFF. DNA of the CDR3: TGTGCCAGTAGAATTAGCGGGAACTATGAGCAGTTCTTC. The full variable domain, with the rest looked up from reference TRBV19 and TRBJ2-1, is DGGITQSPKYLFRKEGQNVTLSCEQNLNHDAMYWYRQDPGQGLRLIYYSQIVNDFQKGDIAEGYSVSREKKESFPLTVTSAQKNPTAFYLCASRISGNYEQFFGPGTRLTVL.

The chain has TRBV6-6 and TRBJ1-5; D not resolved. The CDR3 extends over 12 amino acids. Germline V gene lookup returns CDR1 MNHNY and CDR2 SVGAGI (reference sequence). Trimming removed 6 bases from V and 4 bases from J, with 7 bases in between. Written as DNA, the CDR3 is TGTGCCAGCAGGGACGGGAATCAGCCCCAGCATTTT. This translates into CASRDGNQPQHF.

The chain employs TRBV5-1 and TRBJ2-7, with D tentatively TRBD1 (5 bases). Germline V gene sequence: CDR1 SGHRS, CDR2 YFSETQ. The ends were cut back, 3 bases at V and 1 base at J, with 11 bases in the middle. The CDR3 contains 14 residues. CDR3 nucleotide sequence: TGCGCCAGCAGCTCGGCAGGGTCGTCCTACGAGCAGTACTTC. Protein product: CASSSAGSSYEQYF.

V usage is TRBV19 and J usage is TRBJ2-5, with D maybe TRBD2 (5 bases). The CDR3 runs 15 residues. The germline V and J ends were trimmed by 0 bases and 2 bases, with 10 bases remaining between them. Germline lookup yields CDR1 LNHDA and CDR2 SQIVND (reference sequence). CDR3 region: CASSIDLGVQETQYF. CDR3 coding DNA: TGTGCCAGTAGTATAGATCTCGGGGTTCAAGAGACCCAGTACTTC.

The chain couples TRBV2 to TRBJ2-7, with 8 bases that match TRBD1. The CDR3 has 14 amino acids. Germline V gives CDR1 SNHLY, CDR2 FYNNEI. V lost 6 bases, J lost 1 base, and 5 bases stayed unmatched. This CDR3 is CASRPGQGSYEQYF. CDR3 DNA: TGTGCCAGCAGGCCCGGACAGGGATCCTACGAGCAGTACTTC.

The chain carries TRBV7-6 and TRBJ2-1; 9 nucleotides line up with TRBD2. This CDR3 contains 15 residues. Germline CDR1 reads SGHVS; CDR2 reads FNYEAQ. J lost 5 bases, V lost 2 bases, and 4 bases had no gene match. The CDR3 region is CASSLRGRADNEQFF. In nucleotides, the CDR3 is TGTGCCAGCAGCTTACGCGGGAGGGCCGACAATGAGCAGTTCTTC.

The CDR3 reads CASSPTGGNYGYTF. For the CDR3, the DNA is TGTGCCAGCAGCCCGACAGGGGGGAACTATGGCTACACCTTC. The chain has TRBV7-8 and TRBJ1-2; TRBD1 matches 9 bases. CDR3 length: 14 amino acids. Germline V gene lookup returns CDR1 SGHVS and CDR2 FQNEAQ. V lost 5 bases and J lost 2; bases outside the gene matches: 3.

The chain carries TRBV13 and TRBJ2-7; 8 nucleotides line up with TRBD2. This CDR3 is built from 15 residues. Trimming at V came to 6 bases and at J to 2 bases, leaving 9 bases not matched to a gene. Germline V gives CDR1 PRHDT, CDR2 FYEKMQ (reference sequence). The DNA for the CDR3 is TGTGCCAGCAGTTCACTAGCGGAGGGGACCTACGAGCAGTACTTC. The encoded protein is CASSSLAEGTYEQYF.

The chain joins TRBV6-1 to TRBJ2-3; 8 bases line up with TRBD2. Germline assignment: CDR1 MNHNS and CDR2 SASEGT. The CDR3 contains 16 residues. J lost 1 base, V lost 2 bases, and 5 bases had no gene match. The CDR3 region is CASSERLLAGTDTQYF. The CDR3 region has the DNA TGTGCCAGCAGTGAACGGCTACTAGCGGGCACAGATACGCAGTATTTT.

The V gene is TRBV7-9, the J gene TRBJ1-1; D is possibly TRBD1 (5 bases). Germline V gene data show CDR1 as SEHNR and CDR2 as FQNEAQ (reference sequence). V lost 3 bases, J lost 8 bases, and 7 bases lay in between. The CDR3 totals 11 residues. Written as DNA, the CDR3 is TGTGCCAGCAGCTTCGGGGGAGAAGCTTTCTTT. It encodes CASSFGGEAFF. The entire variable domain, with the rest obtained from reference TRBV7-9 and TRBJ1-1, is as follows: DTGVSQNPRHKITKRGQNVTFRCDPISEHNRLYWYRQTLGQGPEFLTYFQNEAQLEKSRLLSDRFSAERPKGSFSTLEIQRTEQGDSAMYLCASSFGGEAFFGQGTRLTVV.

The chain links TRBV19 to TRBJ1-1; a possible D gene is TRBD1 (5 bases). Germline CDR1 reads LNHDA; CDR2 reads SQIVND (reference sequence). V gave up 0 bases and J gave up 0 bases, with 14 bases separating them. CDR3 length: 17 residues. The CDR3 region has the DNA TGTGCCAGTAGTATAGAGGGGGGTAGCGGCTTGAACACTGAAGCTTTCTTT. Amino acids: CASSIEGGSGLNTEAFF.

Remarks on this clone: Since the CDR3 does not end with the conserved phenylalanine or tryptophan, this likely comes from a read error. This chain's CDR3 is CASSRLAGAGELFS. The CDR3 nucleotides are TGTGCCAGCAGCCGGCTAGCGGGAGCTGGGGAGCTGTTTTCT. This sequence joins TRBV6-6 and TRBJ2-2; 10 bases are a match to TRBD2. CDR1 and CDR2 from the germline V gene are MNHNY and SVGAGI (reference sequence). The CDR3 contains 14 residues. Trimming took 6 bases from V and 8 from J; bases not matched to a gene: 6.

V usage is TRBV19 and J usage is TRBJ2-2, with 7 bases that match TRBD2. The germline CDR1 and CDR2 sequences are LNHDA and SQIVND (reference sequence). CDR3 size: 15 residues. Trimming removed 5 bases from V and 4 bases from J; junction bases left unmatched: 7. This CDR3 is CASSWAGVGTGELFF. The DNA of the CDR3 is TGTGCCAGTAGTTGGGCGGGAGTTGGCACCGGGGAGCTGTTTTTT.

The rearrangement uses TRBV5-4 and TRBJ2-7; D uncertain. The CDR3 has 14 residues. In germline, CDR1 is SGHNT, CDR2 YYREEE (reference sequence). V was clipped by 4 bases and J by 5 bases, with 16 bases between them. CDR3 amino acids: CASSQGRVSDEQYF. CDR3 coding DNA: TGTGCCAGCAGCCAAGGAAGGGTCTCTGACGAGCAGTACTTC.

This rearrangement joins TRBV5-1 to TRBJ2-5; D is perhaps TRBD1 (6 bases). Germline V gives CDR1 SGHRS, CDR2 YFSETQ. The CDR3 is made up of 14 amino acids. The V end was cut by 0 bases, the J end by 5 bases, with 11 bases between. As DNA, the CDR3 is TGCGCCAGCAGCTTGGTACCAGGGGAGGAGACCCAGTACTTC. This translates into CASSLVPGEETQYF.